The clone carrying this TCR beta chain was recorded a few times. The identical CDR3 is also encoded by other nucleotide sequences in the sample. This CDR3 is built from 14 residues. Germline V lookup: CDR1 SGHTA, CDR2 FQGNSA. The J segment lost 5 bases and the V segment lost 5 bases, leaving 6 bases of the junction unmatched. The record originates from a study of blood T cell repertoires in COVID-19. Study-wide context: Whether acute or convalescent, the COVID-19 samples came from the United States, Italy and Spain. Sources were T cells, B-cell-depleted T cells, or PBMCs; the material itself was cDNA or gDNA.

Original methodology: Using reference gene primer amplification, nucleated cell counts were estimated. Using immunoSEQ multiplex PCR, the repertoire was profiled, and TCRdb retains in-frame clones only, with some absent. V and J calls plus clone size are reproduced from that table; the DNA served to infer D and trimming. The sample has about 110,000 clones; less than 75% are singletons. This sequence was found in a woman aged 55-69 years with acute or convalescent COVID-19. Sequencing was done on a sample of peripheral blood. The chain carries TRBV7-2 and TRBJ1-1; 9 nucleotides agree with TRBD1. CDR3 DNA sequence: TGTGCCAGCAGCGTGGACAGGGGTAGAACTGAAGCTTTCTTT. Its translation is CASSVDRGRTEAFF.